The clone carrying this TCR beta chain occurred once. Its specificity is unknown. Losses at the gene ends were 5 bases for V and 4 bases for J; bases not matched to a gene: 10. The germline gives CDR1 LNHDA, CDR2 SQIVND (reference sequence). This CDR3 spans 17 amino acids. The data derive from a study of cytomegalovirus exposure and HLA in healthy donors. Study-wide background: The approximately 680 first-cohort repertoires and the roughly 120 validation repertoires shared the same platform, a later analysis reported.

Clones were sequenced by immunoSEQ multiplex PCR, and TCRdb holds only the in-frame ones, with some missing. Of approximately 160,000 clones in the sample, 91% were seen once. Points from the study as a whole: Clusters of TCRs from the first cohort tended to co-occur in the approximately 120 validation repertoires (as a later analysis found).

The sample consisted of PBMCs. The source is a woman between 18 and 29 years old in good health and CMV-seropositive. V usage is TRBV19 and J usage is TRBJ2-2; 10 bases map to TRBD2. The CDR3 loop is CASSGGSGRVTTGELFF. For the CDR3, the DNA is TGTGCCAGTAGTGGCGGGAGCGGGAGGGTAACCACCGGGGAGCTGTTTTTT.